The next 26 T cell receptor beta chains were all read from a single sample in a study of PD-1 blockade in mismatch repair-deficient tumors. These TCRs are of unknown antigen specificity. The table came from immunoSEQ multiplex PCR; TCRdb's copy has only in-frame clones and leaves some out. The sample lists roughly 15,000 clones, 84% seen once, with 11% in the top ten. The time point here: roughly 11-day in vitro stimulation with candidate neoantigen peptide 5. Sequenced material: cells cultured in vitro, taken from a patient treated with pembrolizumab. These receptors were taken from an adult with mismatch repair-deficient cancer.

This clone was found once. The chain recombines TRBV5-3 with TRBJ2-2; possibly TRBD1 for D (6 bases). Being an ORF, TRBV5-3 has a function that is uncertain. This CDR3 is 16 amino acids long. V lost 7 bases, J lost 0 bases, and 16 bases lay in between. The CDR3 bases are TGTGCCAGACGGACCCGGACAGTCGCGAACACCGGGGAGCTGTTTTTT. Translated: CARRTRTVANTGELFF.

The V and J genes are TRBV11-2 and TRBJ1-5; D not certain. The germline V gene encodes CDR1 SGHAT and CDR2 FQNNGV. The length of the CDR3 is 13 residues. V lost 3 bases, J lost 0 bases, and 3 bases lay in between. The CDR3 is CASSFNSNQPQHF. The CDR3 region has the DNA TGTGCCAGCAGCTTTAATAGCAATCAGCCCCAGCATTTT.

The chain combines TRBV28 with TRBJ2-5, with D hard to call. Trimming removed 4 bases at V and 0 bases at J, with 9 bases between. CDR1 and CDR2 from the germline V gene are MDHEN and SYDVKM. The CDR3 sequence is 14 residues long. The CDR3 DNA reads as TGTGCCAGCAGTTCGGGCCGTTACCAAGAGACCCAGTACTTC. Amino acid sequence: CASSSGRYQETQYF.

V and J are TRBV7-3 and TRBJ1-1; D is undetermined. V lost 3 bases and J 4 bases, leaving 9 bases between the germline ends. CDR3 length: 13 residues. Looked up from germline, CDR1 is SGHTA and CDR2 is FQGTGA. The CDR3, as DNA: TGTGCCAGCAGCTTGGGGTATGGCACTGAAGCTTTCTTT. Residues: CASSLGYGTEAFF.

This clone was recorded only once. The rearrangement joins TRBV2 to TRBJ1-1; the D is unclear. The CDR3 length is 13 residues. V lost 6 bases to trimming and J lost 2 bases, with 10 bases between them. CDR1 and CDR2 from the germline V gene are SNHLY and FYNNEI. The CDR3: CASRADFNTEAFF. Written as DNA, the CDR3 is TGTGCCAGCAGGGCCGATTTCAACACTGAAGCTTTCTTT.

The chain recombines TRBV4-1 with TRBJ2-2, with 10 bases lining up with TRBD2. Germline CDR1 MGHRA, CDR2 YSYEKL. The J segment lost 7 bases and the V segment lost 4 bases, leaving 15 bases of the junction unmatched. The length of the CDR3 is 18 residues. CDR3 DNA sequence: TGCGCCAGCAGCCGCCCCCTTCTAGCGGGAGTAGATGGCGGGGAGCTGTTTTTT. It specifies CASSRPLLAGVDGGELFF.

The rearrangement links TRBV30 to TRBJ1-5; TRBD1 matches at 11 bases. Germline CDR1 GTSNPN, CDR2 SVGIG (reference sequence). The J segment lost 4 bases and the V segment lost 0 bases, leaving 5 bases of the junction unmatched. CDR3 size: 16 residues. The CDR3 spells CAWSVFGTGGNQPQHF. CDR3 sequence (DNA): TGTGCCTGGAGTGTCTTCGGGACAGGGGGTAATCAGCCCCAGCATTTT. Combining the CDR3 with reference TRBV30 and TRBJ1-5 gives the whole variable domain SQTIHQWPATLVQPVGSPLSLECTVEGTSNPNLYWYRQAAGRGLQLLFYSVGIGQISSEVPQNLSASRPQDRQFILSSKKLLLSDSGFYLCAWSVFGTGGNQPQHFGDGTRLSIL.

The chain employs TRBV5-4 and TRBJ2-5; 7 nucleotides agree with TRBD1. Looked up from germline, CDR1 is SGHNT and CDR2 is YYREEE (reference sequence). This CDR3 is built from 16 residues. V trimming: 0 bases; J trimming: 6 bases; junction bases outside the gene matches: 11. The CDR3 region is CASSLAPSGTDKTQYF. In nucleotides, the CDR3 is TGTGCCAGCAGCTTGGCCCCATCCGGGACAGATAAGACCCAGTACTTC.

This rearrangement joins TRBV6-4 to TRBJ2-3; tentatively, D is TRBD1 (5 bases). V lost 0 bases and J lost 3, with 13 bases in between. CDR3 length: 16 amino acids. CDR1 is MRHNA and CDR2 is SNTAGT in the germline V gene. CDR3 residues: CASSDSISRATDTQYF. Here the CDR3 DNA reads TGTGCCAGCAGTGACTCGATAAGCAGGGCGACAGATACGCAGTATTTT.

This chain connects TRBV5-4 to TRBJ2-2; possible D gene TRBD2, 5 bases. The length of the CDR3 is 15 residues. V lost 0 bases and J lost 2, with 8 bases in between. Per germline, CDR1 SGHNT and CDR2 YYREEE (reference sequence). The CDR3 sequence is CASSLGRTNTGELFF. DNA for the CDR3: TGTGCCAGCAGCTTGGGCAGGACTAACACCGGGGAGCTGTTTTTT.

The rearrangement uses TRBV28 and TRBJ1-1, with a weak D call TRBD1 (5 bases). CDR3 length: 15 amino acids. The V end lost 0 bases, the J end lost 4 bases, and 12 bases lay between the germline ends. The germline gives CDR1 MDHEN, CDR2 SYDVKM. This CDR3 is CASSLWEGSGTEAFF. In DNA form, the CDR3 reads TGTGCCAGCAGTTTATGGGAGGGGTCAGGCACTGAAGCTTTCTTT.

V usage is TRBV7-3 and J usage is TRBJ2-1; 11 bases align to TRBD1. CDR1 SGHTA and CDR2 FQGTGA come from the germline V gene. The J segment lost 0 bases and the V segment lost 5 bases, leaving 12 bases of the junction unmatched. The CDR3 runs 19 residues. In DNA, the CDR3 is TGTGCCAGCAGCCGGACAGGGGGCACCGGGAGGGCCTCCTACAATGAGCAGTTCTTC. Residues: CASSRTGGTGRASYNEQFF.

The chain couples TRBV7-8 to TRBJ2-3; TRBD2 matches at 8 bases. Germline values: CDR1 SGHVS, CDR2 FQNEAQ. After removal of 5 bases from V and 0 bases from J, the junction contained 7 bases not matched to a gene. This CDR3 has 16 amino acids. Here the CDR3 reads CASSTPLAGSTDTQYF. As DNA, the CDR3 is TGTGCCAGCAGCACGCCTCTAGCGGGCAGCACAGATACGCAGTATTTT.

The gene calls are TRBV9 and TRBJ2-1, with D tentatively TRBD1 or TRBD2 (5 bases each). Looked up from germline, CDR1 is SGDLS and CDR2 is YYNGEE. This CDR3 contains 13 residues. Trimming cost V 0 bases and J 6 bases, with 7 bases left between them. The CDR3 sequence: CASSVAGTNEQFF. For the CDR3, the DNA is TGTGCCAGCAGCGTAGCGGGGACCAATGAGCAGTTCTTC.

This clone appeared once. The chain combines TRBV2 with TRBJ2-4; maybe TRBD2 (6 bases). CDR3 length: 16 amino acids. Germline values: CDR1 SNHLY, CDR2 FYNNEI. Trimming took off 1 base at V and 0 bases at J, with 10 bases between the two ends. The CDR3: CASSEETGLAKNIQYF. The CDR3 DNA is TGTGCCAGCAGTGAAGAGACGGGACTAGCCAAAAACATTCAGTACTTC.

The V and J genes are TRBV4-1 and TRBJ1-4, with a weak D call TRBD1 (6 bases). Germline V gives CDR1 MGHRA, CDR2 YSYEKL. Trimming shortened V by 4 bases and J by 8 bases, and 17 bases separated the two germline ends. CDR3 length: 15 amino acids. CDR3 protein: CASSLGQPGGEKLFF. CDR3 coding DNA: TGCGCCAGCAGCCTCGGACAGCCGGGAGGCGAAAAACTGTTTTTT.

The gene calls are TRBV28 and TRBJ1-1; tentatively, D is TRBD1 (6 bases). CDR1 MDHEN and CDR2 SYDVKM come from the germline V gene. The CDR3 is 13 amino acids. The ends were cut back, 2 bases at V and 10 bases at J, with 14 bases in the middle. CDR3 sequence: CASSLQGLPGAFF. Written as DNA, the CDR3 is TGTGCCAGCAGTTTACAGGGGCTACCGGGAGCTTTCTTT.

The rearrangement joins TRBV29-1 to TRBJ2-2; unclear D gene. Germline-derived CDR1 and CDR2 are SQVTM and ANQGSEA. There are 14 residues in the CDR3. V lost 2 bases and J lost 2, with 9 bases in between. Here the CDR3 DNA reads TGCAGCGTTGAACCCCAGTTAAACACCGGGGAGCTGTTTTTT. Translating gives CSVEPQLNTGELFF.

This rearrangement joins TRBV18 to TRBJ2-1; 13 positions agree with TRBD2. The CDR3 is 16 amino acids. Germline V gene lookup returns CDR1 KGHSH and CDR2 LQKENI. With 4 bases clipped from V and 7 bases from J, the junction kept 7 bases outside the gene matches. The CDR3 DNA reads as TGTGCCAGCTCACACTCCCCGGGACTAGCGGGAAATGAGCAGTTCTTC. Encoded protein: CASSHSPGLAGNEQFF.

This chain uses TRBV6-1 with TRBJ2-2; TRBD2 might be the D (6 bases). Trimming removed 6 bases at V and 10 bases at J, with 18 bases between. The CDR3 covers 14 residues. The germline CDR1 and CDR2 sequences are MNHNS and SASEGT. The CDR3 region has the DNA TGTGCCAGCAGAAGACTAGTAGGACAAGAGGAGCTGTTTTTT. Translated, it gives CASRRLVGQEELFF.

This sequence joins TRBV28 and TRBJ1-3; D call uncertain. Trimming left V 5 bases short and J 0 bases short, with 5 bases between. The germline V gene has CDR1 MDHEN and CDR2 SYDVKM. The CDR3 is made up of 13 amino acids. CDR3 sequence (DNA): TGTGCCAGCAGTCGTCTCTCTGGAAACACCATATATTTT. Translated, it gives CASSRLSGNTIYF.

The chain uses TRBV18 and TRBJ1-1; 7 positions agree with TRBD1. Per the germline V gene, CDR1 is KGHSH and CDR2 is LQKENI. CDR3 length equals 13 residues. The J segment lost 5 bases and the V segment lost 5 bases, leaving 5 bases of the junction unmatched. CDR3 bases: TGTGCCAGCTCAACCGGGACAGTTACTGAAGCTTTCTTT. Translating gives CASSTGTVTEAFF.

The V and J genes are TRBV10-1 and TRBJ1-5; TRBD1 matches 10 bases. Germline V CDR1 and CDR2: WNHNN, SYGVQD (reference sequence). Germline trimming cut 6 bases from V and 7 bases from J; bases unmatched to any gene: 6. The CDR3 totals 14 residues. Here the CDR3 reads CASSSGTGAQPQHF. CDR3 DNA sequence: TGCGCCAGCAGCTCCGGGACAGGGGCCCAGCCCCAGCATTTT.

The chain links TRBV2 to TRBJ2-5; the D gene is possibly TRBD2 (6 bases). The length of the CDR3 is 13 residues. Trimming stripped 8 bases from V and 4 bases from J, with 14 bases between. Germline loops: CDR1 SNHLY, CDR2 FYNNEI. In DNA form, the CDR3 reads TGTGCCAGCGTCAGGGTGGAGGGAGAGACCCAGTACTTC. It translates to CASVRVEGETQYF.

The chain recombines TRBV27 with TRBJ2-3; a possible D gene is TRBD1 (5 bases). The CDR3 consists of 14 residues. CDR1 MNHEY and CDR2 SMNVEV come from the germline V gene (reference sequence). V lost 2 bases, J lost 3 bases, and 9 bases lay in between. In DNA, the CDR3 is TGTGCCAGCAGTTTAATGGGGCAGACAGATACGCAGTATTTT. It yields the protein CASSLMGQTDTQYF.

The chain joins TRBV29-1 to TRBJ1-4; unclear D gene. The V gene lost 8 bases and the J gene lost 0 bases, with 10 bases spanning the gap. Germline-derived CDR1 and CDR2 are SQVTM and ANQGSEA. CDR3 length equals 13 residues. Here the CDR3 DNA reads TGCAGCCCGGGAAGTCCAACTAATGAAAAACTGTTTTTT. Its protein is CSPGSPTNEKLFF.